The sequence of this TCR beta chain was determined in a study of early T cells in non-severe SARS-CoV-2 infection. Study-wide context: Chains from this unsorted whole-blood bulk RNA could not be paired.

Findings and caveats of the study: Private and CD4 specificities were missed by VDJdb matching, which favored anti-spike CD8 responses.

With respect to this clonotype: Its antigen remains unidentified.

MiXCR was run by TCRdb on the 5' RACE reads, yielding one entry per CDR3 protein. The profile covers 35,000 to 45,000 distinct CDR3 sequences, with roughly 6.8% appearing a single time and approximately 26% taken by the ten largest. This material consisted of whole blood, taken at baseline. The origin of this receptor is an adult who was a healthcare worker with PCR-confirmed SARS-CoV-2 infection or an uninfected control (not recorded which).

The DNA of the CDR3 is TGTGCCAGCACCGCCGGGACTAGCGACGAGCAGTACTTC. Translated, it gives CASTAGTSDEQYF. The V call is TRBV28, the J call TRBJ2-7; 10 nucleotides agree with TRBD2. Germline CDR1 and CDR2: MDHEN and SYDVKM. The CDR3 length is 13 residues. V gave up 7 bases and J gave up 5 bases; unmatched junction bases: 5.